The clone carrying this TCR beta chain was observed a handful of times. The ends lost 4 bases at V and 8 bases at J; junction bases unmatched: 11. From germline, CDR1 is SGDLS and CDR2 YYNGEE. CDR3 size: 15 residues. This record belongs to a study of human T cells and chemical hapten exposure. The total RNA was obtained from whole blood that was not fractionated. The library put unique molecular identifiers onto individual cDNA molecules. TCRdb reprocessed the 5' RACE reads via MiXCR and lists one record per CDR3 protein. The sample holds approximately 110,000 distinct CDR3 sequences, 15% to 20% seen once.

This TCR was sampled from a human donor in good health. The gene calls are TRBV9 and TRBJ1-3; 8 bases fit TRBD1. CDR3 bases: TGTGCCAGCAGCCTCTCCACAGGGGGAAGCGACACCATATATTTT. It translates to CASSLSTGGSDTIYF.